The next 23 T cell receptor beta chains were all read from a single sample in a study of T cells in Graves' hyperthyroidism and ophthalmopathy. RNA transcripts gave rise to amplified TCR beta CDR3 regions. The HTBI primer set was used in a first-round RT-PCR of the TCR CDR3. TCRdb reanalysed the multiplex PCR reads using MiXCR and keeps one entry per CDR3 protein. This table holds about 270,000 distinct CDR3 sequences, 25% found once. The source material was blood. These receptors all come from a man between 35 and 55 years old with Graves' hyperthyroidism that later progressed to Graves' ophthalmopathy.

At least ten counts were recorded for this clonotype. The gene calls are TRBV27 and TRBJ1-2; tentatively, D is TRBD1 (5 bases). Per the germline V gene, CDR1 is MNHEY and CDR2 is SMNVEV (reference sequence). The length of the CDR3 is 14 residues. The ends were cut back, 3 bases at V and 4 bases at J, with 12 bases in the middle. CDR3 bases: TGTGCCAGCAGTTTCCGGGGGAGTAGCTATGGCTACACCTTC. Amino acids: CASSFRGSSYGYTF.

Many counts were recorded for this clonotype. The chain's CDR3 is CATSNQGRNQPQHF. CDR3 nucleotide sequence: TGTGCCACCAGCAATCAGGGGCGCAATCAGCCCCAGCATTTT. V and J are TRBV15 and TRBJ1-5; a possible D gene is TRBD1 (6 bases). The ends were cut back, 4 bases at V and 2 bases at J, with 9 bases in the middle. Germline lookup yields CDR1 LNHNV and CDR2 YYDKDF (reference sequence). The CDR3 runs 14 residues.

This clonotype was counted ten times or more. The chain is built from TRBV28 and TRBJ2-5, with 11 bases lining up with TRBD2. J gave up 2 bases and V 3 bases, and 5 bases lay outside the gene matches. This CDR3 spans 16 amino acids. CDR1 is MDHEN, CDR2 SYDVKM, per germline. CDR3: CASSFYGTSGQETQYF. The CDR3, as DNA: TGTGCCAGCAGTTTCTACGGGACTAGCGGACAAGAGACCCAGTACTTC.

The chain recombines TRBV28 with TRBJ2-7; D remains unclear. CDR1 and CDR2 from the germline V gene are MDHEN and SYDVKM. The CDR3 covers 13 residues. V was shortened by 6 bases and J by 0 bases, with 9 bases between the two germline ends. The CDR3: CASRPAASYEQYF. The CDR3 bases are TGTGCCAGCAGGCCGGCAGCCTCCTACGAGCAGTACTTC.

This clonotype was detected many times. The genes are TRBV30 and TRBJ2-7; TRBD2 is a possible D gene (5 bases). The germline V and J ends were trimmed by 4 bases and 2 bases, with 9 bases remaining between them. Germline CDR1 reads GTSNPN; CDR2 reads SVGIG (reference sequence). The CDR3 is made up of 12 amino acids. CDR3 sequence: CAWTSSAYEQYF. The CDR3 nucleotides read TGTGCCTGGACGAGTAGCGCCTACGAGCAGTACTTC.

This clonotype showed up many times. The rearrangement links TRBV6-5 to TRBJ1-5; perhaps TRBD1 as D (6 bases). The CDR3 contains 15 residues. V gave up 1 base and J gave up 3 bases, with 10 bases separating them. The V gene's germline CDR1 is MNHEY and CDR2 SVGAGI. The CDR3 here is CASSYWTENNQPQHF. The CDR3 nucleotides are TGTGCCAGCAGTTACTGGACAGAGAACAATCAGCCCCAGCATTTT.

This clonotype was seen many times. The chain joins TRBV5-8 to TRBJ2-7; tentative D call: TRBD1 (5 bases). Trimming cost V 4 bases and J 9 bases, with 14 bases left between them. The CDR3 is made up of 12 amino acids. Looked up from germline, CDR1 is SGHTS and CDR2 is YDEGEE. CDR3 loop: CASSPEQVGQYF. CDR3 in DNA: TGTGCCAGCAGCCCGGAACAGGTCGGGCAGTACTTC.

This clonotype was observed at least ten times. V is TRBV20-1 and J is TRBJ2-7, with TRBD2 as a possible D gene (5 bases). The CDR3 runs 13 residues. V was trimmed by 6 bases and J by 6 bases, leaving 18 bases between them. CDR1 is DFQATT and CDR2 is SNEGSKA in the germline V gene (reference sequence). This CDR3 is CSAADESGSEQYF. CDR3 bases: TGCAGTGCAGCCGATGAGTCGGGGTCCGAGCAGTACTTC.

This clonotype was detected ten times or more. The rearrangement joins TRBV11-2 to TRBJ2-5; D perhaps matches TRBD1 (5 bases). With 5 bases removed from V and 5 bases from J, the gap between germline ends came to 15 bases. CDR1 and CDR2 (germline): SGHAT, FQNNGV. CDR3 size: 14 residues. CDR3 nucleotide sequence: TGTGCCAGCAGCGTCGACAGTGGGATTGAGACCCAGTACTTC. Translated, it gives CASSVDSGIETQYF.

CDR3 nucleotide sequence: TGTGCCAGCATCGATTACCAAGAGACCCAGTACTTC. This encodes CASIDYQETQYF. The V call is TRBV28, the J call TRBJ2-5, with D unresolved. CDR1 is MDHEN, CDR2 SYDVKM, per germline. The CDR3 sequence is 12 residues long. V dropped 7 bases and J dropped 0 bases, with 6 bases sitting between them.

Ten or more counts support this clonotype. The rearrangement joins TRBV18 to TRBJ1-5, with D uncertain. Germline V lookup: CDR1 KGHSH, CDR2 LQKENI. Trimming took off 4 bases at V and 5 bases at J, with 15 bases between the two ends. The CDR3 length is 15 residues. The CDR3 DNA follows: TGTGCCAGCTCACGGGCCTTTGGTACGGATCAGCCCCAGCATTTT. As protein: CASSRAFGTDQPQHF. The variable domain in full, completed from reference TRBV18 and TRBJ1-5, reads NAGVMQNPRHLVRRRGQEARLRCSPMKGHSHVYWYRQLPEEGLKFMVYLQKENIIDESGMPKERFSAEFPKEGPSILRIQQVVRGDSAAYFCASSRAFGTDQPQHFGDGTRLSIL.

This clonotype was counted at least ten times. The chain couples TRBV9 to TRBJ1-3; no firm D call. The V end lost 3 bases, the J end lost 0 bases, and 10 bases lay between the germline ends. This CDR3 comprises 15 residues. Germline V gene lookup returns CDR1 SGDLS and CDR2 YYNGEE. The DNA for the CDR3 is TGTGCCAGCAGCGCGACATTGAGCTCTGGAAACACCATATATTTT. Translating gives CASSATLSSGNTIYF.

The chain couples TRBV6-1 to TRBJ1-5, with a tentative D call TRBD1 (5 bases). With 6 bases removed from V and 2 bases from J, the gap between germline ends came to 17 bases. The CDR3 has 16 amino acids. CDR1 MNHNS and CDR2 SASEGT come from the germline V gene. The DNA for the CDR3 is TGTGCCAGCAGGCGGGACGGCGGTATGGGCAATCAGCCCCAGCATTTT. Translating gives CASRRDGGMGNQPQHF.

The chain carries TRBV15 and TRBJ2-4; TRBD1 matches 8 bases. Germline CDR1 LNHNV, CDR2 YYDKDF (reference sequence). The trim removed 4 bases at V and 7 bases at J, leaving 6 bases unmatched. This CDR3 comprises 14 residues. Here the CDR3 reads CATSIRQGQNIQYF. The DNA of the CDR3 is TGTGCCACCAGCATAAGACAGGGGCAGAACATTCAGTACTTC.

The chain employs TRBV30 and TRBJ1-1, with D uncertain. Per germline, CDR1 GTSNPN and CDR2 SVGIG (reference sequence). This CDR3 spans 10 amino acids. V was shortened by 2 bases and J by 11 bases, with 9 bases between the two germline ends. CDR3 residues: CAWSRIGAFF. DNA of the CDR3: TGTGCCTGGAGTCGGATTGGGGCTTTCTTT.

In its sample, this clonotype was seen many times. The J gene is TRBJ2-5, the V gene TRBV18; 10 bases line up with TRBD1. CDR3 length equals 15 residues. V shed 3 bases and J 5 bases; nucleotides not matched to a gene: 6. Germline-derived CDR1 and CDR2 are KGHSH and LQKENI. Here the CDR3 reads CASSPRDRGDETQYF. In DNA form, the CDR3 reads TGTGCCAGCTCACCCCGGGACAGGGGAGACGAGACCCAGTACTTC.

This clonotype was recorded at least ten times. The chain joins TRBV29-1 to TRBJ2-5; D gene uncertain. The V and J ends lost 6 bases and 1 base respectively, with 12 bases between them. The CDR3 is 13 amino acids. Germline-derived CDR1 and CDR2 are SQVTM and ANQGSEA. The CDR3 loop reads CSVEPGSQETQYF. In DNA, the CDR3 is TGCAGCGTAGAGCCCGGGTCCCAAGAGACCCAGTACTTC.

This clonotype came up many times. The rearrangement links TRBV28 to TRBJ1-1; D ambiguous. Trimming cost V 7 bases and J 6 bases, with 21 bases left between them. The CDR3 length is 15 residues. Per germline, CDR1 MDHEN and CDR2 SYDVKM. CDR3 protein: CASMGSKARIAEAFF. In DNA form, the CDR3 reads TGTGCCAGCATGGGGTCAAAGGCCAGGATTGCTGAAGCTTTCTTT.

This clonotype has just a few counts. V is TRBV3-1 and J is TRBJ2-7; D is unclear. CDR3 size: 15 residues. Trimming took 1 base from V and 1 from J, leaving 11 bases between them. Looked up from germline, CDR1 is LGHDT and CDR2 is YNNKEL (reference sequence). Here the CDR3 DNA reads TGTGCCAGCAGCCAAGTCCTAGATAGGTCCTACGAGCAGTACTTC. It yields the protein CASSQVLDRSYEQYF.

This clonotype was seen ten or more times. This chain joins TRBV12-3 or TRBV12-4 and TRBJ1-1; 7 bases line up with TRBD1. V lost 7 bases and J lost 1; bases outside the gene matches: 9. The CDR3 loop spans 15 amino acids. CDR3 region: CASTRRAGGNTEAFF. For the CDR3, the DNA is TGTGCCAGCACCCGCCGGGCAGGGGGGAACACTGAAGCTTTCTTT.

This clonotype has ten or more counts. This chain connects TRBV28 to TRBJ2-6, with D possibly TRBD1 on 5 matching bases. CDR1 is MDHEN and CDR2 is SYDVKM in the germline V gene. Trimming took off 2 bases at V and 4 bases at J, with 15 bases between the two ends. This CDR3 has 17 residues. DNA of the CDR3: TGTGCCAGCAGTTTAGGCACAGGACCTTGGGGGGCCAACGTCCTGACTTTC. Its translation: CASSLGTGPWGANVLTF.

This clonotype has a count of ten or more. At one boundary the junction diverges from the germline segment, which might be a read error. The chain recombines TRBV28 with TRBJ1-3, with a possible D match to TRBD1 (5 bases). The germline gives CDR1 MDHEN, CDR2 SYDVKM. CDR3 length: 15 residues. CDR3 region: CASSDRPGSGNTVYF. The CDR3 region has the DNA TGTGCCAGCAGCGACAGACCTGGCTCTGGAAACACCGTATATTTT.

This sequence joins TRBV6-1 and TRBJ2-7, with D maybe TRBD1 (5 bases). Germline CDR1 is MNHNS and CDR2 is SASEGT. The ends were cut back, 4 bases at V and 0 bases at J, with 7 bases in the middle. This CDR3 contains 13 residues. CDR3: CASSGGHSYEQYF. CDR3 nucleotide sequence: TGTGCCAGCAGTGGCGGACACTCCTACGAGCAGTACTTC.